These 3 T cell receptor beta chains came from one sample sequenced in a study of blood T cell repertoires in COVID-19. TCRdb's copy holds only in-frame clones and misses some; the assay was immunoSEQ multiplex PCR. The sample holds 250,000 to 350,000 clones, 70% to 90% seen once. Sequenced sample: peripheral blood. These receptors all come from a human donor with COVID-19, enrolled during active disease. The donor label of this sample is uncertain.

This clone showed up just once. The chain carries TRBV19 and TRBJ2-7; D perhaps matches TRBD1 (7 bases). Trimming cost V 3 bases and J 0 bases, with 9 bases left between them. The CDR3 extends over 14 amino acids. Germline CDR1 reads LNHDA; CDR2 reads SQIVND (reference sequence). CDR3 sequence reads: CASSIQGGSYEQYF. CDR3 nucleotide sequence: TGTGCCAGTAGTATCCAGGGGGGCTCCTACGAGCAGTACTTC.

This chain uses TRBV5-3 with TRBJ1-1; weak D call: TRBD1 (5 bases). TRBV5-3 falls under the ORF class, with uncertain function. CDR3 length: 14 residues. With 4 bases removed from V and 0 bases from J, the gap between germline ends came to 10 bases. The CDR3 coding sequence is TGTGCCAGAAGCGTCTTACAGGTGAACACTGAAGCTTTCTTT. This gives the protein CARSVLQVNTEAFF.

The CDR3 here is CASSRTGTQETQYF. The DNA of the CDR3 is TGTGCCAGCAGCCGCACAGGGACCCAAGAGACCCAGTACTTC. The chain couples TRBV7-2 to TRBJ2-5, with D perhaps TRBD1 (6 bases). The V end was cut by 5 bases, the J end by 1 base, with 11 bases between. The CDR3 runs 14 residues. Germline values: CDR1 SGHTA, CDR2 FQGNSA.